This T cell receptor beta chain originates from a study of blood T cell repertoires in COVID-19. Overall study: Italy, Spain and the United States were the sources of the convalescent and acute COVID-19 samples. Sources were T cells, B-cell-depleted T cells, or PBMCs; the material itself was cDNA or gDNA.

CDR3 length equals 14 residues. Looked up from germline, CDR1 is SGHNT and CDR2 is YYREEE (reference sequence). V dropped 1 base and J dropped 6 bases, with 12 bases sitting between them. Authors' methods: Researchers report that nucleated cell counts were estimated from reference gene primer amplification. Profiled with immunoSEQ multiplex PCR; TCRdb holds only in-frame clones, not every one. V, J and clone size are taken as reported in that table, and D and trimming were inferred from the DNA itself. The table records 150,000 to 200,000 clones, more than 85% of them present only once. This clone was observed a single time.

Sequencing was done on a sample of peripheral blood. This receptor was identified in a man in his late teens or twenties with acute or convalescent COVID-19. The chain combines TRBV5-4 with TRBJ2-3, with a weak D call TRBD1 (6 bases). The CDR3 here is CASSLPPGADTQYF. As DNA, the CDR3 is TGTGCCAGCAGCTTGCCCCCAGGGGCGGATACGCAGTATTTT. The full variable domain, its missing parts supplied by reference TRBV5-4 and TRBJ2-3, is ETGVTQSPTHLIKTRGQQVTLRCSSQSGHNTVSWYQQALGQGPQFIFQYYREEENGRGNFPPRFSGLQFPNYSSELNVNALELDDSALYLCASSLPPGADTQYFGPGTRLTVL.